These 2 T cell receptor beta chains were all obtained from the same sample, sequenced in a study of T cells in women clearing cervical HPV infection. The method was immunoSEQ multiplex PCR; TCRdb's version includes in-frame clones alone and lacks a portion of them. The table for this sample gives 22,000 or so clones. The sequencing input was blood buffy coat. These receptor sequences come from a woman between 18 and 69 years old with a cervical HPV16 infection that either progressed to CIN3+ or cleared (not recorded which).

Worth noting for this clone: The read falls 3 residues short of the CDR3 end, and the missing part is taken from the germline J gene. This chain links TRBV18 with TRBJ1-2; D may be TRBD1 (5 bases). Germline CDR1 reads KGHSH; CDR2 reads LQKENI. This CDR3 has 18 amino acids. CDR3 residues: CASSPIASGGTGIYDYTF. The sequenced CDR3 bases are TGTGCCAGCTCACCAATTGCTAGCGGGGGGACCGGAATATACGAC.

The CDR3: CASSLSGRGTDTQYF. Partial CDR3 DNA: TGTGCCAGCAGTTTAAGCGGGAGAGGAACAGATACG. J is TRBJ2-3 and V is TRBV12-3 or TRBV12-4, with 8 bases identical to TRBD2. The DNA ends 3 residues before the CDR3 does, and the rest of the CDR3 is filled in from the germline J gene. CDR3 length equals 15 residues. Trimming removed 2 bases from V and 3 bases from J; junction bases left unmatched: 4.